The sequence of this T cell receptor beta chain was determined in a study of T cell responses to AZD1222 COVID-19 vaccine. Findings and caveats of the study: Close to half of all spike-specific TCRs reportedly target regions of the variants that are unmutated. When two AZD1222 doses had been given, Spike-specific TCR breadth and depth rose.

Points on this clone: No antigen is known for it.

Trimming cost V 5 bases and J 1 base; bases outside gene matches: 10. This CDR3 is built from 16 residues. CDR1 is MDHEN and CDR2 is SYDVKM in the germline V gene. Method: immunoSEQ multiplex PCR; TCRdb's copy keeps in-frame clones and lacks some. The data show over 120,000 clones, 80% to 90% seen once. Sequences were derived from peripheral blood, sampled on day 0 of AZD1222 vaccination. The chain couples TRBV28 to TRBJ1-1; 7 positions match TRBD1. This sequence was found in an adult in good health. CDR3 in amino acids: CASSPWDSRSNTEAFF. The DNA of the CDR3 is TGTGCCAGCAGTCCGTGGGACAGCCGGTCGAACACTGAAGCTTTCTTT.